The 3 T cell receptor beta chains reported below all come from one sample, sequenced in a study of cytotoxic CD8 clonotypes in ibrutinib-treated CLL. Profiled with immunoSEQ multiplex PCR; TCRdb holds only in-frame clones, not every one. Among roughly 160,000 clones listed, more than 65% were seen once. This specimen consisted of PBMCs, obtained after 12 months of ibrutinib treatment. These receptors all stem from a human donor with chronic lymphocytic leukemia.

V is TRBV11-3 and J is TRBJ2-1; 8 bases are shared with TRBD2. This CDR3 region has 16 residues. Per germline, CDR1 SGHNT and CDR2 YENEEA. V lost 4 bases, J lost 8 bases, and 13 bases stayed unmatched. The CDR3 DNA sequence: TGTGCCAGCAGCTCCGACCGGGGGGGGTACAGCCATGAGCAGTTCTTC. Translation gives CASSSDRGGYSHEQFF.

J is TRBJ1-6 and V is TRBV19, with TRBD1 matching over 7 bases. The germline V gene has CDR1 LNHDA and CDR2 SQIVND (reference sequence). The CDR3 has 13 amino acids. The ends lost 6 bases at V and 10 bases at J; junction bases unmatched: 6. CDR3 loop: CASRTTGLSPLHF. CDR3 bases: TGTGCCAGTAGAACGACAGGGCTCTCACCCCTCCACTTT.

The gene calls are TRBV7-2 and TRBJ1-5, with D perhaps TRBD1 (5 bases). The germline V gene encodes CDR1 SGHTA and CDR2 FQGNSA. Trimming stripped 1 base from V and 6 bases from J, with 13 bases between. The CDR3 is 15 residues long. The CDR3 spells CASSLVGGSGQPQHF. The CDR3 DNA follows: TGTGCCAGCAGCTTAGTTGGGGGATCGGGTCAGCCCCAGCATTTT.